The clone carrying this T cell receptor beta chain has just a few counts. The antigen remains unidentified. Its ends do not fully match the called genes, so a read error is possible. Other nucleotide sequences in the sample specify the same CDR3. Data came from immunoSEQ multiplex PCR; TCRdb stores just in-frame clones and leaves some out. The table records tens of thousands of clones, more than 70% of them present only once. These data belong to a study of T cells in tumors after PD-1 blockade. Study as a whole: Excluded were patients with checkpoint blockade, immunosuppressants, or radiotherapy or other anti-cancer therapy within 4 weeks. Patients received pembrolizumab 200 mg every 3 weeks or cemiplimab 350 mg every 2 weeks.

Study-wide findings and caveats: Some novel exhausted tumor clones appeared in pre-treatment blood, suggesting peripheral recruitment.

Input was roughly 600 ng to 6,004 ng of genomic DNA from tumor or blood. The sequences come from PBMCs, collected before anti-PD-1 treatment. The origin of this receptor is a human donor with basal cell carcinoma.

CDR3 in amino acids: CASCDGWGGVGSSYNEQFF. In nucleotides, the CDR3 is TGTGCCAGCTGTGATGGGTGGGGGGGGGTGGGGAGCTCCTACAATGAGCAGTTCTTC. The V gene is TRBV2, the J gene TRBJ2-1; 7 nucleotides agree with TRBD2. The length of the CDR3 is 19 residues. CDR1 SNHLY and CDR2 FYNNEI come from the germline V gene.